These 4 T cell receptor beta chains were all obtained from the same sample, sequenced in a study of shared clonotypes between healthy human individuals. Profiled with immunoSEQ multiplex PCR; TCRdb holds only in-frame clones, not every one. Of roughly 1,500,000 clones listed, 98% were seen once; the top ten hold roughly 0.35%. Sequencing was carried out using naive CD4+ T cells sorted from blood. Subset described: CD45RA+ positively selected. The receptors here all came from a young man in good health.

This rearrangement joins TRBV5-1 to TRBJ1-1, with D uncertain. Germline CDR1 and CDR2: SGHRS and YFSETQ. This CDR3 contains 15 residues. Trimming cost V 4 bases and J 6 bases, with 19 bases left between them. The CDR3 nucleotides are TGCGCCAGCAGCGCGGTTGGACGGATGGAGGCTGAAGCTTTCTTT. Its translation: CASSAVGRMEAEAFF. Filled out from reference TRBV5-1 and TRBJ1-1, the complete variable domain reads KAGVTQTPRYLIKTRGQQVTLSCSPISGHRSVSWYQQTPGQGLQFLFEYFSETQRNKGNFPGRFSGRQFSNSRSEMNVSTLELGDSALYLCASSAVGRMEAEAFFGQGTRLTVV.

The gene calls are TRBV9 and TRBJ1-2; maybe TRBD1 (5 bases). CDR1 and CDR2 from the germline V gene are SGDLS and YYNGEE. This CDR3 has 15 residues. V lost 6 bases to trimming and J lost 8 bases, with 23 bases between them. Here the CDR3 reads CASTEATGRGRGYTF. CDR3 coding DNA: TGTGCCAGCACCGAAGCAACGGGGAGGGGTAGAGGCTACACCTTC. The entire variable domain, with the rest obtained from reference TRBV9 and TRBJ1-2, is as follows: DSGVTQTPKHLITATGQRVTLRCSPRSGDLSVYWYQQSLDQGLQFLIQYYNGEERAKGNILERFSAQQFPDLHSELNLSSLELGDSALYFCASTEATGRGRGYTFGSGTRLTVV.

The CDR3 loop is CASSTPLTGNQPQHF. CDR3 nucleotides: TGTGCCAGCAGCACACCCTTAACAGGGAATCAGCCCCAGCATTTT. This chain links TRBV7-9 with TRBJ1-5; tentatively, D is TRBD1 (6 bases). CDR1 and CDR2 (germline): SEHNR, FQNEAQ (reference sequence). The V end lost 5 bases, the J end lost 4 bases, and 15 bases lay between the germline ends. This CDR3 has 15 residues. The entire variable domain, with the rest obtained from reference TRBV7-9 and TRBJ1-5, is as follows: DTGVSQNPRHKITKRGQNVTFRCDPISEHNRLYWYRQTLGQGPEFLTYFQNEAQLEKSRLLSDRFSAERPKGSFSTLEIQRTEQGDSAMYLCASSTPLTGNQPQHFGDGTRLSIL.

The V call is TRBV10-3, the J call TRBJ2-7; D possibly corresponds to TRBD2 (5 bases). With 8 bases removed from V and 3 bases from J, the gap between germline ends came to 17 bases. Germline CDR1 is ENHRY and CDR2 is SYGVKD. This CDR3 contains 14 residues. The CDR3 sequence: CAIAEQQRVYEQYF. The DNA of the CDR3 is TGTGCCATCGCGGAGCAACAGAGGGTCTACGAGCAGTACTTC.